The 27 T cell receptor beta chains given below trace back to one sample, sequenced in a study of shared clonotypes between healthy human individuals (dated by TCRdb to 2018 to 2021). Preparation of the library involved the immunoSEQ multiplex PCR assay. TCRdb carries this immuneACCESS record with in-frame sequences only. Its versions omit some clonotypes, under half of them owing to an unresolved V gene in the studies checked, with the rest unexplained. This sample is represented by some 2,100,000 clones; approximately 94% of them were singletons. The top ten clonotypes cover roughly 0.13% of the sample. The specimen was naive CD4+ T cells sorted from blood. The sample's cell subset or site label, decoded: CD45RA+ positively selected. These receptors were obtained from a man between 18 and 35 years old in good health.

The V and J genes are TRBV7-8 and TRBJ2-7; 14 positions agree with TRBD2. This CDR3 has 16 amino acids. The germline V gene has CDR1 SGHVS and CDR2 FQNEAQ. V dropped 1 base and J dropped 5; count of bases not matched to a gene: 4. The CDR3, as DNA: TGTGCCAGCAGCTTAGAGGGACTAGCGGGAGTCCACGAGCAGTACTTC. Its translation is CASSLEGLAGVHEQYF.

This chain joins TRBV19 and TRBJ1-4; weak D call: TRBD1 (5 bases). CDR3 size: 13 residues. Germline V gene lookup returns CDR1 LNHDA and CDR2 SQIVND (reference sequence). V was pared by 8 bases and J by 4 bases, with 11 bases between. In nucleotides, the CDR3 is TGTGCCAGTGCCGGGGGAGTTAATGAAAAACTGTTTTTT. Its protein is CASAGGVNEKLFF.

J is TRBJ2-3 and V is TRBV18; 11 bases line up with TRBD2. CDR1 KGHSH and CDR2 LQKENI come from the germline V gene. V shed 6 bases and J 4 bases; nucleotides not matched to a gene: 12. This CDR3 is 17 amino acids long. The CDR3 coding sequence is TGTGCCAGCTCTTCTGGGCCACTAGCGGGAGATTCAGATACGCAGTATTTT. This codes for CASSSGPLAGDSDTQYF.

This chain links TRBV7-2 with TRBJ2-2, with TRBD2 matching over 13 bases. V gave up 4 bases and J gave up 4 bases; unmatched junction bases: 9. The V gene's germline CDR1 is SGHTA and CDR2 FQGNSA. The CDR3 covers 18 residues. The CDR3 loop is CASSSETSGRPGTGELFF. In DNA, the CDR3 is TGTGCCAGCAGCTCTGAGACTAGCGGGAGGCCAGGCACCGGGGAGCTGTTTTTT.

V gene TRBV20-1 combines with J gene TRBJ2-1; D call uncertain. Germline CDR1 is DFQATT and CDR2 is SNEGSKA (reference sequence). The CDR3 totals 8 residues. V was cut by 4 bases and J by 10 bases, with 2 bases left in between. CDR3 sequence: CSANEQFF. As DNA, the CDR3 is TGCAGTGCTAACGAGCAGTTCTTC.

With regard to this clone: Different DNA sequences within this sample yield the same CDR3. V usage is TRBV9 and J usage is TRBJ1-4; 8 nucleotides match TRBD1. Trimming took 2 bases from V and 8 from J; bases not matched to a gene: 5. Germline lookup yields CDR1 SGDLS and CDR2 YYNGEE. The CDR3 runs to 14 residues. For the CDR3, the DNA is TGTGCCAGCAGCGTTGACAGGGGAGGAGAAAAACTGTTTTTT. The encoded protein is CASSVDRGGEKLFF.

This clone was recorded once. In nucleotides, the CDR3 is TGTGCCAGCTCTTTAGCAGGGGACTACATTAGCAATCAGCCCCAGCATTTT. Translating it yields CASSLAGDYISNQPQHF. This sequence joins TRBV18 and TRBJ1-5, with TRBD1 as a possible D gene (6 bases). Trimming left V 6 bases short and J 0 bases short, with 18 bases between. The germline gives CDR1 KGHSH, CDR2 LQKENI. The CDR3 extends over 17 amino acids.

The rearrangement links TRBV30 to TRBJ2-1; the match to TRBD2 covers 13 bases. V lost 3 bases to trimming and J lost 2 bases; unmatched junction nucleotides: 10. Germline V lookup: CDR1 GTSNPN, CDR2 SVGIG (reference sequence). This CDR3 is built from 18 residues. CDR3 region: CAWRPGLAGSNAYNEQFF. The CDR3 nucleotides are TGTGCCTGGAGGCCGGGACTAGCGGGGTCTAACGCCTACAATGAGCAGTTCTTC.

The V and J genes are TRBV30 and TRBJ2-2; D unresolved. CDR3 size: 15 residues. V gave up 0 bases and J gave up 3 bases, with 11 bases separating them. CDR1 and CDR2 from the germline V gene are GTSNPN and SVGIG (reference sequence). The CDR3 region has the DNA TGTGCCTGGAGTGTAGGGCCAGCCTACACCGGGGAGCTGTTTTTT. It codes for CAWSVGPAYTGELFF.

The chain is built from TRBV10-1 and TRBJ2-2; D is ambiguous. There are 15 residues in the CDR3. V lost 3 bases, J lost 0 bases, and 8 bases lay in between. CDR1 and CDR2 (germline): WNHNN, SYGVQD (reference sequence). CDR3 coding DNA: TGCGCCAGCAGTGAACCAGGCGCGAACACCGGGGAGCTGTTTTTT. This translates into CASSEPGANTGELFF.

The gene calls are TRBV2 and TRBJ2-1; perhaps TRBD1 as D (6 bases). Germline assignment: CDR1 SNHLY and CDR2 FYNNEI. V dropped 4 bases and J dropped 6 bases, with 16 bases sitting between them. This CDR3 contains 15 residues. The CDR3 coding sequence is TGTGCCAGCAGTGGAACAGGGTTGAATCTCAATGAGCAGTTCTTC. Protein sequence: CASSGTGLNLNEQFF.

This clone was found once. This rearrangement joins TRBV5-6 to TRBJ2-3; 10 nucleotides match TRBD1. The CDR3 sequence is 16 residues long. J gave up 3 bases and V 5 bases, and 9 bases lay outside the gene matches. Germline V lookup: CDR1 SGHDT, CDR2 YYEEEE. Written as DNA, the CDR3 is TGTGCCAGCAGGGAAGTCGACAGGGGGCCAACAGATACGCAGTATTTT. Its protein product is CASREVDRGPTDTQYF.

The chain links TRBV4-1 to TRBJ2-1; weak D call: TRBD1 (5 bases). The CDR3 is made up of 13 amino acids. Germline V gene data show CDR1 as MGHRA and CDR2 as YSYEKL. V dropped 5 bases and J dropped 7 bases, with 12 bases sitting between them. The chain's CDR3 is CASSGQGLNEQFF. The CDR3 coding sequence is TGCGCCAGCAGCGGGCAGGGTTTGAATGAGCAGTTCTTC.

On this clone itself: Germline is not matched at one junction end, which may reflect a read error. The chain's CDR3 is CASSSSVTGELFF. CDR3 coding DNA: TGTGCTAGCAGCTCTTCGGTCACCGGGGAGCTGTTTTTT. J is TRBJ2-2 and V is TRBV7-7; D ambiguous. The CDR3 is made up of 13 amino acids. CDR1 and CDR2 (germline): SSHAT, FNYEAQ (reference sequence).

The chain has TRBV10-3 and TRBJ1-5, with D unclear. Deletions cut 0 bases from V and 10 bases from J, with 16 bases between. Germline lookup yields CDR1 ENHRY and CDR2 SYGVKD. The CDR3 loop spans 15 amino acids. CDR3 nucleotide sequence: TGTGCCATCAGTGAGTCAGAAATGACCCAAGGACCCCAGCATTTT. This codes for CAISESEMTQGPQHF.

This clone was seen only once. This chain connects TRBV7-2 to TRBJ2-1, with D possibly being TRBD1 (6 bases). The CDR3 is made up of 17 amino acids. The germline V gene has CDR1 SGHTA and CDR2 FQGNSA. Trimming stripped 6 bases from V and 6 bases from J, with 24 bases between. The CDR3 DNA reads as TGTGCCAGCAGTTACAGGACAGATATCACCTTCCGCAATGAGCAGTTCTTC. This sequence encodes CASSYRTDITFRNEQFF.

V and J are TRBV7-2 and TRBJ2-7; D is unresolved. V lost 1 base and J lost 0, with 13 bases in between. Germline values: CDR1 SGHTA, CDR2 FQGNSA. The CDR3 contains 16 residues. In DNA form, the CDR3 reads TGTGCCAGCAGCTTAGGGAGTACGGTAAGCTCCTACGAGCAGTACTTC. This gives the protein CASSLGSTVSSYEQYF.

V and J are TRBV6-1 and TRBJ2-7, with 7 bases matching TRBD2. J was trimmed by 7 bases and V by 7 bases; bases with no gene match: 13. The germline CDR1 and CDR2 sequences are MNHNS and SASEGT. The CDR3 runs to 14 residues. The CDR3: CASNLGGDLLEQYF. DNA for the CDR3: TGTGCCAGCAACCTGGGGGGGGACCTCTTAGAGCAGTACTTC.

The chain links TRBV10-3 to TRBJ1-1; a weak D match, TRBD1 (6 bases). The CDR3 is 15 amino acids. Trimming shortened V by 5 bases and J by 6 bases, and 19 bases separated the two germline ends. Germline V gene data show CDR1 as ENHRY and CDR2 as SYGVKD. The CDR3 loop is CAISTIGGGLAEAFF. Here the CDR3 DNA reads TGTGCCATCAGTACTATCGGCGGGGGCTTGGCTGAAGCTTTCTTT.

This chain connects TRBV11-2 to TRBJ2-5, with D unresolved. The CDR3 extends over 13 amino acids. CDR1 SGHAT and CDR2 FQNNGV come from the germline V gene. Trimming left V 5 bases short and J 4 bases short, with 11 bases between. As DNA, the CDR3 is TGTGCCAGCAGCCAGGATCTCGGAGAGACCCAGTACTTC. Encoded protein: CASSQDLGETQYF.

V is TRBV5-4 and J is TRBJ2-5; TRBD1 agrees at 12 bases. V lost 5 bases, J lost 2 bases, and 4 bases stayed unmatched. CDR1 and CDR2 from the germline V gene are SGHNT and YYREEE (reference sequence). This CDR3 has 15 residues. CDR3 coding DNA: TGTGCCAGCAGACGGGACAGGGGGCAGCAAGAGACCCAGTACTTC. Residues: CASRRDRGQQETQYF.

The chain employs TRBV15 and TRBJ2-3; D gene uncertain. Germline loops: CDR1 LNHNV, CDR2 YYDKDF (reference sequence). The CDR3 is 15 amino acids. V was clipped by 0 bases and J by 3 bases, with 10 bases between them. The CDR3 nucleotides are TGTGCCACCAGCAGAGATAATGTCGGAACAGATACGCAGTATTTT. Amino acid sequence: CATSRDNVGTDTQYF.

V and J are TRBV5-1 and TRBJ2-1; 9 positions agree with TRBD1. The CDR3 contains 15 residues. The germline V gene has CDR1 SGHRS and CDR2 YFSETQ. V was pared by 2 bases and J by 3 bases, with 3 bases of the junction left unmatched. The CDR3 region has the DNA TGCGCCAGCAGCTTAGGGACAGGGCGCTACAATGAGCAGTTCTTC. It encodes CASSLGTGRYNEQFF.

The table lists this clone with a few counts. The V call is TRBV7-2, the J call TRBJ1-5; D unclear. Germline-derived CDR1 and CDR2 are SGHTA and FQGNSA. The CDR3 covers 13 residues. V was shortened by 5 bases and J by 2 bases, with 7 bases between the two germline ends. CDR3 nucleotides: TGTGCCAGCAGCGACGGGGGCAATCAGCCCCAGCATTTT. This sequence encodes CASSDGGNQPQHF.

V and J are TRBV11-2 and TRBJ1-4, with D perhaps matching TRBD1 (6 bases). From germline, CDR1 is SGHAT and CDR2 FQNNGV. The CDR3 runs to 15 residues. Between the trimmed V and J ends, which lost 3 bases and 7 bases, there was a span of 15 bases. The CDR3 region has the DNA TGTGCCAGCAGCTTTAACAGGGCGGACGGTGAAAAACTGTTTTTT. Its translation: CASSFNRADGEKLFF.

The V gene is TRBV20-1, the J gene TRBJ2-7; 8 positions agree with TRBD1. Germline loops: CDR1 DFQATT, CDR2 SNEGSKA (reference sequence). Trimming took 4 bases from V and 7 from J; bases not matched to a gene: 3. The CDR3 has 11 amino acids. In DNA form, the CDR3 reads TGCAGTGCTACTGGGACAGGTGAGCAGTACTTC. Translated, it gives CSATGTGEQYF.

CDR3 bases: TGTGCCAGCAGTCGCCGGGACAGGTTAAATTCACCCCTCCACTTT. It encodes CASSRRDRLNSPLHF. The rearrangement links TRBV28 to TRBJ1-6; the match to TRBD1 covers 8 bases. The germline V gene encodes CDR1 MDHEN and CDR2 SYDVKM. CDR3 length: 15 residues. V was clipped by 5 bases and J by 7 bases; unmatched bases: 7.